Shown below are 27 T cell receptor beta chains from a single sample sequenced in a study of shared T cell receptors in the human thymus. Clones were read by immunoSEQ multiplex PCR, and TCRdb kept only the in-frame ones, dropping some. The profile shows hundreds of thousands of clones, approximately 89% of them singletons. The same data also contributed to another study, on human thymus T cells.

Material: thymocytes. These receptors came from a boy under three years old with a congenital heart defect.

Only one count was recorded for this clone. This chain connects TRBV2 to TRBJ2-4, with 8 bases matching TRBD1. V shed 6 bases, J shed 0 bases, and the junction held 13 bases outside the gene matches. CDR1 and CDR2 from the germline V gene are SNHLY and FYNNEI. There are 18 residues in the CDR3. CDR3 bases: TGTGCCAGCAGCCAGAGTCCGGGACAGGACATAGCCAAAAACATTCAGTACTTC. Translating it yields CASSQSPGQDIAKNIQYF.

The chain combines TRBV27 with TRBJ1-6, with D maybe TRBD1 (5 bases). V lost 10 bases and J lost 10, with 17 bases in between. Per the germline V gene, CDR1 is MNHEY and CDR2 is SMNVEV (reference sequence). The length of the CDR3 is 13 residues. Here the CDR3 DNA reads TGTGCCACCTCAAGGGATGGGGGGTCACCCCTCCACTTT. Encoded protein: CATSRDGGSPLHF.

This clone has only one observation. CDR3 in amino acids: CASGPGQGPYEQYF. CDR3 sequence (DNA): TGTGCCAGCGGACCGGGACAGGGACCCTACGAGCAGTACTTC. This rearrangement joins TRBV5-6 to TRBJ2-7, with 9 bases lining up with TRBD1. Unmatched junction bases numbered 7, after V lost 7 bases and J lost 2 bases. CDR1 is SGHDT and CDR2 is YYEEEE in the germline V gene. The CDR3 spans 14 residues.

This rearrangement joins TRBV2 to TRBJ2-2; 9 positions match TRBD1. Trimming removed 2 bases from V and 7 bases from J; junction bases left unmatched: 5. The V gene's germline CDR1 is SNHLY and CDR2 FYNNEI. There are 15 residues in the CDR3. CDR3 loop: CASSETGTGHGELFF. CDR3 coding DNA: TGTGCCAGCAGTGAAACCGGGACAGGGCACGGGGAGCTGTTTTTT. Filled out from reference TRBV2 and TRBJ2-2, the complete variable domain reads EPEVTQTPSHQVTQMGQEVILRCVPISNHLYFYWYRQILGQKVEFLVSFYNNEISEKSEIFDDQFSVERPDGSNFTLKIRSTKLEDSAMYFCASSETGTGHGELFFGEGSRLTVL.

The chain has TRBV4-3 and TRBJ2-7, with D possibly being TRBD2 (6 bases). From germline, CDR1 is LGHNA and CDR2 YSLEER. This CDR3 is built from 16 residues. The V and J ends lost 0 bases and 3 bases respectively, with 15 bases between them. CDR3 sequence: CASSQEGGAGLYEQYF. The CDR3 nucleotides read TGCGCCAGCAGCCAAGAAGGCGGGGCGGGACTCTACGAGCAGTACTTC.

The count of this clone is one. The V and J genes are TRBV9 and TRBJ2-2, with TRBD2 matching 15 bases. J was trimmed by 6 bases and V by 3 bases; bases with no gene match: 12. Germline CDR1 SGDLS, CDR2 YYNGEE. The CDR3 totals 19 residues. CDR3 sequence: CASSDPGGLAGGSAGELFF. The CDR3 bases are TGTGCCAGCAGCGACCCCGGGGGACTAGCGGGAGGCAGCGCCGGGGAGCTGTTTTTT.

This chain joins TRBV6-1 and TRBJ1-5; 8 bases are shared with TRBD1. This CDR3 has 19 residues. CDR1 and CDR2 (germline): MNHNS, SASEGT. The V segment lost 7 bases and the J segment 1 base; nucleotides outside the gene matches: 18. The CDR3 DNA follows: TGTGCCAGCAATGACAGGGGAAAACCCCCACCAACAAGCAATCAGCCCCAGCATTTT. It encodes CASNDRGKPPPTSNQPQHF.

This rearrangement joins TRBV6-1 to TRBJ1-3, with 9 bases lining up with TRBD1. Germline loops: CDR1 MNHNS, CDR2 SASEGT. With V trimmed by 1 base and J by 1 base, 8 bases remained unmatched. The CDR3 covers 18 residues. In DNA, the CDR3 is TGTGCCAGCAGTGAAGGAAAAGGACAGGGGAAATCTGGAAACACCATATATTTT. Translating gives CASSEGKGQGKSGNTIYF.

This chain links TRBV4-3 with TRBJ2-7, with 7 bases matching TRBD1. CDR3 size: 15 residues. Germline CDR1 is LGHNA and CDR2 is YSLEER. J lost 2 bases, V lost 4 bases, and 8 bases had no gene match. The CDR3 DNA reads TGCGCCAGCAGCCCCGGAACCGGGACAGCCTACGAGCAGTACTTC. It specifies CASSPGTGTAYEQYF.

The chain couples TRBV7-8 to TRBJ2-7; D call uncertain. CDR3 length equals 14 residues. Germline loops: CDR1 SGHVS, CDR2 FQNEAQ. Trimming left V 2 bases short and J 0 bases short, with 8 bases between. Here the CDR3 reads CASSLLQSSYEQYF. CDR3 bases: TGTGCCAGCAGCTTATTACAGAGCTCCTACGAGCAGTACTTC. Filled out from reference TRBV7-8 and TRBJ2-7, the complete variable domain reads GAGVSQSPRYKVAKRGQDVALRCDPISGHVSLFWYQQALGQGPEFLTYFQNEAQLDKSGLPSDRFFAERPEGSVSTLKIQRTQQEDSAVYLCASSLLQSSYEQYFGPGTRLTVT.

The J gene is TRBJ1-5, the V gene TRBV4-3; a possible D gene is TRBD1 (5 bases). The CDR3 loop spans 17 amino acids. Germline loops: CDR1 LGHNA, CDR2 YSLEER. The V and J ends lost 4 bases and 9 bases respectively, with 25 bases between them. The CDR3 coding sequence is TGCGCCAGCAGCCCCAAAGGGACTCCGAGGGGCTATCGGCCCCAGCATTTT. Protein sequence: CASSPKGTPRGYRPQHF.

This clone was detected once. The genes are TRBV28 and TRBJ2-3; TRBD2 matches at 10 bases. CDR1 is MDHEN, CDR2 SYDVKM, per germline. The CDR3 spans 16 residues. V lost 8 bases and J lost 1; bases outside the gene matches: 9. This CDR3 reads CASVPASGGGTDTQYF. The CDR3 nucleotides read TGTGCCAGCGTCCCCGCGAGCGGGGGGGGCACAGATACGCAGTATTTT.

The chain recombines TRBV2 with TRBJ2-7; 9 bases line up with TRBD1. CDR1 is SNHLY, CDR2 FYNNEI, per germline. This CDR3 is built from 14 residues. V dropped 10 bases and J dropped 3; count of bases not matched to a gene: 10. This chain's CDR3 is CATQNRGRIYEQYF. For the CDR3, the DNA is TGTGCCACCCAGAACAGGGGGCGAATCTACGAGCAGTACTTC.

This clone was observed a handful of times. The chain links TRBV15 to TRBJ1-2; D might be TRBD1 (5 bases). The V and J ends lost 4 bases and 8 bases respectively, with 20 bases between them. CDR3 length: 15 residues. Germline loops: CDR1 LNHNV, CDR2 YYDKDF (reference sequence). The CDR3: CATSTRDSPKEGYTF. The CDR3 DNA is TGTGCCACCAGCACGAGGGACTCCCCGAAGGAAGGCTACACCTTC.

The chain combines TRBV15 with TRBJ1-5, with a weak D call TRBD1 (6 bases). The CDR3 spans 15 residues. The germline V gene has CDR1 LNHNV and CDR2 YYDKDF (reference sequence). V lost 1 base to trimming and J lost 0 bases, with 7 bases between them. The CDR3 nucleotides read TGTGCCACCAGCAGAGGGGGGCATAGCAATCAGCCCCAGCATTTT. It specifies CATSRGGHSNQPQHF.

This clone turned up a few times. The CDR3 loop reads CASSFKTVRGYCEQYF. In nucleotides, the CDR3 is TGTGCCAGCAGTTTTAAGACAGTGCGGGGATATTGCGAGCAGTACTTC. V usage is TRBV28 and J usage is TRBJ2-7, with D maybe TRBD2 (6 bases). Per germline, CDR1 MDHEN and CDR2 SYDVKM. CDR3 size: 16 residues. V was cut by 3 bases and J by 6 bases, with 21 bases left in between.

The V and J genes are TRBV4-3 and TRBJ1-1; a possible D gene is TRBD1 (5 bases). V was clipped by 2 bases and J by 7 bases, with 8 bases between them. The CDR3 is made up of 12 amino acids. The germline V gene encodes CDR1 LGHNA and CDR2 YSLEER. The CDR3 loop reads CASSQTQGEAFF. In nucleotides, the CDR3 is TGCGCCAGCAGCCAAACCCAGGGTGAAGCTTTCTTT.

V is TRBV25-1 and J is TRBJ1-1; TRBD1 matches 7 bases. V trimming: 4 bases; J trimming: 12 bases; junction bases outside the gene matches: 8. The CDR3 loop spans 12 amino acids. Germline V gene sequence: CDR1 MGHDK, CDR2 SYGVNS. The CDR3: CASSADREEPFF. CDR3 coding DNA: TGTGCCAGCAGTGCAGACAGGGAAGAGCCTTTCTTT.

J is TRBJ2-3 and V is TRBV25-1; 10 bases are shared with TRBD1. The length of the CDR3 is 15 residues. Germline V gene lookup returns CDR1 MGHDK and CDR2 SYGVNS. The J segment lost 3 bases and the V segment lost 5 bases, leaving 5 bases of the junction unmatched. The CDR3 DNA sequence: TGTGCCAGCAGTCCCGGGACAGGGGTTACAGATACGCAGTATTTT. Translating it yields CASSPGTGVTDTQYF.

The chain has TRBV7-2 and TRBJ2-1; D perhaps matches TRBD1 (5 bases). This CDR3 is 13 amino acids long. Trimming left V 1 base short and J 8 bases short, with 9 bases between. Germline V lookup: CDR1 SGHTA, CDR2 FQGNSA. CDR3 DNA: TGTGCCAGCAGCTTAGGGTCCAGGGATGAGCAGTTCTTC. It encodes CASSLGSRDEQFF.

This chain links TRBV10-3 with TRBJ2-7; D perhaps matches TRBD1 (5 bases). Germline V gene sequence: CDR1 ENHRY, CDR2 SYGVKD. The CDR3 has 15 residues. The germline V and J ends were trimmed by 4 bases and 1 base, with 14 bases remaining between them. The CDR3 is CAISAEEAGSYEQYF. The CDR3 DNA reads TGTGCCATCAGTGCGGAAGAGGCAGGGTCCTACGAGCAGTACTTC.

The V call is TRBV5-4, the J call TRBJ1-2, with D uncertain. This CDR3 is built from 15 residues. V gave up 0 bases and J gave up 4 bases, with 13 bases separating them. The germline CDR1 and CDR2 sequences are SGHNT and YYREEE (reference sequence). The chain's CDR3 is CASSLARDGAYGYTF. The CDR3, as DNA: TGTGCCAGCAGCTTGGCGCGAGACGGAGCCTATGGCTACACCTTC.

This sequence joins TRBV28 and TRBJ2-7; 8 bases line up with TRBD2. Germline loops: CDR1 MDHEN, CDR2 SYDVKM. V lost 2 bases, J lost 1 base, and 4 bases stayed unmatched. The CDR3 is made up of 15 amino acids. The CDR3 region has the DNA TGTGCCAGCAGTTTACAGGCTAGCGGGTCCTACGAGCAGTACTTC. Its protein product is CASSLQASGSYEQYF.

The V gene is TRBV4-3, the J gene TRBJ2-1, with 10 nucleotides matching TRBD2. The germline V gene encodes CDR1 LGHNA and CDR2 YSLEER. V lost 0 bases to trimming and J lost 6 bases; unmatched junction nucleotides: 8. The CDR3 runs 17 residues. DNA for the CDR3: TGCGCCAGCAGCCAAGAGGAAGCGGGAGGGCCGGGCAATGAGCAGTTCTTC. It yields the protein CASSQEEAGGPGNEQFF.

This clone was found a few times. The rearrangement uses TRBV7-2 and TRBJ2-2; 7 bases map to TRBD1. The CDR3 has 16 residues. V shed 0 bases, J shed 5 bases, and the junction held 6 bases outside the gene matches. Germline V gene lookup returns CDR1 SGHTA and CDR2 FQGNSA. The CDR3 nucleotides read TGTGCCAGCAGCTTAGCGGGGGACAGCACTACCGGGGAGCTGTTTTTT. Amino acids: CASSLAGDSTTGELFF.

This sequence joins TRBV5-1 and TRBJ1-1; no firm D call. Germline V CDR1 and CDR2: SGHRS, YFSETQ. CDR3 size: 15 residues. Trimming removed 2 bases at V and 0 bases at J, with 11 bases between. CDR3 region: CASSFDPGMNTEAFF. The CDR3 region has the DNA TGCGCCAGCAGCTTCGACCCGGGGATGAACACTGAAGCTTTCTTT. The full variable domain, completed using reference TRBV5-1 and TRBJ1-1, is KAGVTQTPRYLIKTRGQQVTLSCSPISGHRSVSWYQQTPGQGLQFLFEYFSETQRNKGNFPGRFSGRQFSNSRSEMNVSTLELGDSALYLCASSFDPGMNTEAFFGQGTRLTVV.

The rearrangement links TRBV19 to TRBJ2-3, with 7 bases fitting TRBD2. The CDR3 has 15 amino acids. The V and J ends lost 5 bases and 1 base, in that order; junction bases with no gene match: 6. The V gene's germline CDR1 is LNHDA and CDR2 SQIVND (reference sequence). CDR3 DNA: TGTGCCAGTAGTCTCGGACTAGTGCGCACAGATACGCAGTATTTT. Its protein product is CASSLGLVRTDTQYF. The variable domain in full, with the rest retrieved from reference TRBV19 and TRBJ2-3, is DGGITQSPKYLFRKEGQNVTLSCEQNLNHDAMYWYRQDPGQGLRLIYYSQIVNDFQKGDIAEGYSVSREKKESFPLTVTSAQKNPTAFYLCASSLGLVRTDTQYFGPGTRLTVL.